This TCR beta chain was sequenced during a study of tumor-infiltrating lymphocytes in primary liver carcinoma. Priming with a constant-region primer yielded TCR beta cDNA from about 510 ng total RNA. Each TCR beta library was derived from three nested multiplex PCR rounds that employed slightly modified ARM-PCR. The opening two PCR rounds, around 11 cycles each, paired TRBV1-TRBV30 forward primers with a C-beta reverse primer. In TCRdb, the multiplex PCR reads were re-called with MiXCR into one record per CDR3 protein. The data contain 70,000 to 75,000 distinct CDR3 sequences, nearly 70% of them singletons. This clonotype was detected ten times or more. V was clipped by 4 bases and J by 0 bases, with 10 bases between them. Germline loops: CDR1 MNHEY, CDR2 SVGAGI. The length of the CDR3 is 15 residues. Without any cell sorting, about 20-32 mg of bulk tissue yielded co-extracted RNA and DNA.

J is TRBJ1-3 and V is TRBV6-5; D may be TRBD1 (5 bases). The source is a man aged 35 to 55 with primary liver carcinoma and hepatitis B virus infection. The specimen sequenced was liver tumor tissue from sampling region 4. Subset meaning: tumor region T4, right-lateral pole. For the CDR3, the DNA is TGTGCCAGCAGTTTAGACAGACTCTCTGGAAACACCATATATTTT. As protein: CASSLDRLSGNTIYF.